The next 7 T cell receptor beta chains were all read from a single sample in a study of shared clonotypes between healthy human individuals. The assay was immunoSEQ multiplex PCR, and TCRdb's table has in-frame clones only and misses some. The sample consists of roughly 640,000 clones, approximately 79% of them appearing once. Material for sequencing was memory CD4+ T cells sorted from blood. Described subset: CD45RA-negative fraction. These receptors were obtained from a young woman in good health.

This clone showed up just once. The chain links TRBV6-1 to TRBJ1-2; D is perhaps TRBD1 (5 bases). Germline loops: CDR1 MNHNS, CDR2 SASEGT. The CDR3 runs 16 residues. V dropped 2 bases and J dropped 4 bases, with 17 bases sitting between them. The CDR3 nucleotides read TGTGCCAGCAGTGAATGGGGTCAGGGCGGCTTCTATGGCTACACCTTC. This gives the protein CASSEWGQGGFYGYTF.

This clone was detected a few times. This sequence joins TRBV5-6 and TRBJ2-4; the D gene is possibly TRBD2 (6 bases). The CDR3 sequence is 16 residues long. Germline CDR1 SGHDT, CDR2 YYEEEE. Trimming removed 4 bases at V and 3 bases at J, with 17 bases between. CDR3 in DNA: TGTGCCAGCAGCCCAAGACTAGAAGGTGTCAAAAACATTCAGTACTTC. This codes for CASSPRLEGVKNIQYF.

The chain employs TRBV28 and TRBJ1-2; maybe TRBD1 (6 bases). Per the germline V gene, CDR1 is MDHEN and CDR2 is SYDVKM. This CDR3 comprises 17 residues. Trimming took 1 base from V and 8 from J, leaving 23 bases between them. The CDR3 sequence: CASSLFNPIGGAKGYTF. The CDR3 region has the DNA TGTGCCAGCAGTTTATTCAACCCCATTGGGGGGGCGAAGGGCTACACCTTC.

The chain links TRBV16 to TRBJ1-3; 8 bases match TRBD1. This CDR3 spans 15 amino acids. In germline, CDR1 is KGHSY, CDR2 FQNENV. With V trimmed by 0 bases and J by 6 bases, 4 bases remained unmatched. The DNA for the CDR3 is TGTGCCAGCAGCCAATCGGGGACAGGACCAAACACCATATATTTT. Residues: CASSQSGTGPNTIYF.

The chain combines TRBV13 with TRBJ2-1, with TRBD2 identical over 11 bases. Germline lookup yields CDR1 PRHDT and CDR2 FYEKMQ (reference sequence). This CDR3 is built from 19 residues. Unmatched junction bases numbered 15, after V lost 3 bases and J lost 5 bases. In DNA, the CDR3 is TGTGCCAGCAGCTTCTCGGGACTAGCGGAGGTGGGGGGACACAATGAGCAGTTCTTC. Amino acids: CASSFSGLAEVGGHNEQFF.

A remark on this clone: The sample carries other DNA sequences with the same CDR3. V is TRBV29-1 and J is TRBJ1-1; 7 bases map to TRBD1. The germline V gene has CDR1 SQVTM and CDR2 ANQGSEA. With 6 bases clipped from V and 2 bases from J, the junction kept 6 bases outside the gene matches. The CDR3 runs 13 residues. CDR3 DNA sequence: TGCAGCGTAGAAAGACAGGGAAACACTGAAGCTTTCTTT. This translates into CSVERQGNTEAFF. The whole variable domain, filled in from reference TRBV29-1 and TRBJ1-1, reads SAVISQKPSRDICQRGTSLTIQCQVDSQVTMMFWYRQQPGQSLTLIATANQGSEATYESGFVIDKFPISRPNLTFSTLTVSNMSPEDSSIYLCSVERQGNTEAFFGQGTRLTVV.

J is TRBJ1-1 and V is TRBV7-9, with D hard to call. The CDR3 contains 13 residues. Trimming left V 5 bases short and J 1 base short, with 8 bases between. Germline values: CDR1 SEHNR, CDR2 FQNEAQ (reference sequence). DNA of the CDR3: TGTGCCAGCAGCACGAAGGGGAACACTGAAGCTTTCTTT. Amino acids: CASSTKGNTEAFF. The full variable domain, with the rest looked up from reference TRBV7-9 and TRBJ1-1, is DTGVSQNPRHKITKRGQNVTFRCDPISEHNRLYWYRQTLGQGPEFLTYFQNEAQLEKSRLLSDRFSAERPKGSFSTLEIQRTEQGDSAMYLCASSTKGNTEAFFGQGTRLTVV.